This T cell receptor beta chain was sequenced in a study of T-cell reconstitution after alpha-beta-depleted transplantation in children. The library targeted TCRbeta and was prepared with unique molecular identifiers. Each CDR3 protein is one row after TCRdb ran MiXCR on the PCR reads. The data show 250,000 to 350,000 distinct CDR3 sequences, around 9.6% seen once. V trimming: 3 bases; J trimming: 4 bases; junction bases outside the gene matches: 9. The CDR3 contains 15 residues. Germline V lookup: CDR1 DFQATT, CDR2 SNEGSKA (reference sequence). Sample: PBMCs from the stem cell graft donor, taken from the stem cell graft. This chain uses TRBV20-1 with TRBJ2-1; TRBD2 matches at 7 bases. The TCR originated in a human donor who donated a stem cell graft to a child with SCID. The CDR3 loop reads CSARQAGRGYNEQFF. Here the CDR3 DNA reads TGCAGTGCTAGGCAAGCGGGGCGAGGATACAATGAGCAGTTCTTC.